A selection of T cell receptor beta chains follows, all from one sample in a study of cytomegalovirus exposure and HLA in healthy donors. Generated by immunoSEQ multiplex PCR, the TCRdb table keeps only in-frame clones and is missing some. The table records approximately 100,000 clones, 75% to 90% of them present only once. The sequenced sample was PBMCs. All receptors derive from a young man in good health and CMV-seronegative. Each CDR3 is given with its conserved first and last residue. D genes are given only for firm matches. The listing skips clone size in some rows; elsewhere it reads once, few, many or a size class.

.	TRBV5-1	TRBD2	TRBJ2-1	TGCGCCAGCAGCTTGTGGGCTAGCGGGGCCAATGAGCAGTTCTTC	CASSLWASGANEQFF
once	TRBV30	TRBD1	TRBJ2-7	TGTGCCTGGGGGACAGGGGTGGTAGACGAGCAGTACTTC	CAWGTGVVDEQYF
.	TRBV28	TRBD1	TRBJ1-2	TGTGCCAGCAACCCCCCCGCCGGGACAGGGGGGGATGGCTACACCTTC	CASNPPAGTGGDGYTF
.	TRBV7-9	TRBD1	TRBJ2-7	TGTGCCAGCAGCTCTATCCGGGACAGGGCCTTTTACGAGCAGTACTTC	CASSSIRDRAFYEQYF
.	TRBV7-9	TRBD1	TRBJ1-1	TGTGCCAGCAGCTCCCGGACAGGGGTCTCTGCTTTCTTT	CASSSRTGVSAFF
.	TRBV2	.	TRBJ2-1	TGTGCCAGCAGTGAAAGGACTTACAATGAGCAGTTCTTC	CASSERTYNEQFF
.	TRBV27	.	TRBJ2-3	TGTGCCAGCAGTTTACGGAGCACAGATACGCAGTATTTT	CASSLRSTDTQYF
.	TRBV30	.	TRBJ1-1	TGTGCCTGGAGTGTACGGGTCACCACTGAAGCTTTCTTT	CAWSVRVTTEAFF
.	TRBV6-4	TRBD1	TRBJ2-7	TGTGCCAGCAGTCTGGGACAGGGCTACGAGCAGTACTTC	CASSLGQGYEQYF
.	TRBV7-3	TRBD2	TRBJ2-3	TGTGCCAGCAGCGTAACTAGCGGGGGCACAGATACGCAGTATTTT	CASSVTSGGTDTQYF
.	TRBV25-1	TRBD1	TRBJ2-7	TGTGCCAGCAGTCCAACCCGGACAGGGTACCACGAGCAGTACTTC	CASSPTRTGYHEQYF
few	TRBV6-1	.	TRBJ1-3	TGTGCCAGCAGTGTGCGGCAGACGAGCTCTGGAAACACCATATATTTT	CASSVRQTSSGNTIYF
.	TRBV6-6	TRBD2	TRBJ2-7	TGTGCCAGCACCCATACTAGCGGGACGCCTTCCTACGAGCAGTACTTC	CASTHTSGTPSYEQYF
.	TRBV10-3	.	TRBJ1-1	TGTGCCATCAGTGCGGGGGTTAACACTGAAGCTTTCTTT	CAISAGVNTEAFF
once	TRBV7-9	TRBD1	TRBJ1-5	TGTGCCAGCAGCAGGCAGGGACAGGGAAATCAGCCCCAGCATTTT	CASSRQGQGNQPQHF
.	TRBV4-3	TRBD1	TRBJ2-1	TGCGCCAGCAGCCAAGATGGACAGGGCTCATACAATGAGCAGTTCTTC	CASSQDGQGSYNEQFF
.	TRBV6-5	TRBD2	TRBJ2-7	TGTGCCAGCAGTTACTCGGGGACTAGCTGGTACGAGCAGTACTTC	CASSYSGTSWYEQYF
.	TRBV4-1	.	TRBJ2-7	TGCGCCAGCAGCATCAACCTAGCGTACGAGCAGTACTTC	CASSINLAYEQYF
.	TRBV19	TRBD1	TRBJ2-7	TGTGCCAGTAGCCACTTGGGACAGGTCAGCCCCTACGAGCAGTACTTC	CASSHLGQVSPYEQYF
.	TRBV5-6	TRBD1	TRBJ2-7	TGTGCCAGCAGCAAAGGACAGGGAAACCGCTACGAGCAGTACTTC	CASSKGQGNRYEQYF
.	TRBV30	.	TRBJ2-1	TGTGCCTGGAGTCCCCAGGGGGGTGTTGAGCAGTTCTTC	CAWSPQGGVEQFF
.	TRBV13	.	TRBJ1-5	TGTGCCAGCAGCGTATCAGGGATTCAGCCCCAGCATTTT	CASSVSGIQPQHF